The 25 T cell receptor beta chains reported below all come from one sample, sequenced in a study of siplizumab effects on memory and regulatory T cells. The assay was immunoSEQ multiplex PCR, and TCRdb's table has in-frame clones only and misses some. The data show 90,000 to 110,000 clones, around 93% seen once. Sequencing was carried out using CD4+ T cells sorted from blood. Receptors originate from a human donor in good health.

Here the CDR3 reads CASSAPSGYNEQFF. The CDR3 DNA reads TGTGCCAGCAGCGCTCCTAGCGGCTACAATGAGCAGTTCTTC. The chain uses TRBV7-2 and TRBJ2-1, with 7 bases aligning to TRBD2. The CDR3 totals 14 residues. Germline-derived CDR1 and CDR2 are SGHTA and FQGNSA. Germline trimming cut 5 bases from V and 3 bases from J; bases unmatched to any gene: 4.

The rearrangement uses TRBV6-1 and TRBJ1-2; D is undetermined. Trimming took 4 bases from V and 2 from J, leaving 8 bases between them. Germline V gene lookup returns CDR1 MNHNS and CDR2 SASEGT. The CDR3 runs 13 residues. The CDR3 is CASSVERNYGYTF. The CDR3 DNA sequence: TGTGCCAGCAGTGTGGAACGGAACTATGGCTACACCTTC.

CDR3 sequence reads: CASSLGGLSYEQYF. The CDR3 nucleotides read TGTGCCAGCAGCTTGGGGGGGTTATCCTACGAGCAGTACTTC. The chain recombines TRBV5-6 with TRBJ2-7; D possibly matches TRBD1 or TRBD2 (5 bases each). V gave up 0 bases and J gave up 1 base, with 8 bases separating them. The CDR3 runs to 14 residues. Per germline, CDR1 SGHDT and CDR2 YYEEEE. Full variable domain (outside the CDR3, taken from reference TRBV5-6 and TRBJ2-7): DAGVTQSPTHLIKTRGQQVTLRCSPKSGHDTVSWYQQALGQGPQFIFQYYEEEERQRGNFPDRFSGHQFPNYSSELNVNALLLGDSALYLCASSLGGLSYEQYFGPGTRLTVT.

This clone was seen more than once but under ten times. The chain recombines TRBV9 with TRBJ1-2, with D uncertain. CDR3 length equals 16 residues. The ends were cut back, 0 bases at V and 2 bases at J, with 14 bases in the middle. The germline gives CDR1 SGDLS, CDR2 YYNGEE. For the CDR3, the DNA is TGTGCCAGCAGCGTAGAGCCCCACACTCTCAACTATGGCTACACCTTC. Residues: CASSVEPHTLNYGYTF.

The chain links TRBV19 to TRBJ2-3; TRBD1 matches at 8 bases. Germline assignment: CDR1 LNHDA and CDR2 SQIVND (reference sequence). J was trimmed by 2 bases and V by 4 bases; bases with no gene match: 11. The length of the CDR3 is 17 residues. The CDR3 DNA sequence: TGTGCCAGTAGTAGAACCGGGACAGGCGACTACACAGATACGCAGTATTTT. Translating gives CASSRTGTGDYTDTQYF.

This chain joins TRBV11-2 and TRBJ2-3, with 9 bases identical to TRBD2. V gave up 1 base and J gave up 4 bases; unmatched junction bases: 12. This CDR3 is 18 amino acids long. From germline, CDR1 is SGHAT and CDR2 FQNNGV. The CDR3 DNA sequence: TGTGCCAGCAGCTTAGTGGCAGCGAGCGGGGGGAACTCAGATACGCAGTATTTT. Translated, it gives CASSLVAASGGNSDTQYF.

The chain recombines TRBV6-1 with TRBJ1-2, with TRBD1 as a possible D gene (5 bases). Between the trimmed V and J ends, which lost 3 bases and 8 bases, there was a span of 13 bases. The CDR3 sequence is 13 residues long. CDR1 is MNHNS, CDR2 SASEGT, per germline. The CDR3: CASSDLDSRGYTF. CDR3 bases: TGTGCCAGCAGTGATCTAGACAGTCGCGGCTACACCTTC.

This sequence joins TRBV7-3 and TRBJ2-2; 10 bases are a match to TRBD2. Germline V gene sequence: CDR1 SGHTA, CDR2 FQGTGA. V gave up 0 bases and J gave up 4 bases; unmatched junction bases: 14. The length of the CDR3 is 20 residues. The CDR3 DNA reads TGTGCCAGCAGCTTAACTGGTCCGAGCGGGAGGGCCTTGGGCACCGGGGAGCTGTTTTTT. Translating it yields CASSLTGPSGRALGTGELFF.

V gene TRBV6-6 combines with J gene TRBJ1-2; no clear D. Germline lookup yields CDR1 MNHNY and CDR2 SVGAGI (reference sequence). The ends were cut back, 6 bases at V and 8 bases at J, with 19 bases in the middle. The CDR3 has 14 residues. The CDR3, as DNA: TGTGCCAGCAGGCAAAGATCGGTGCGAGGGGGCTACACCTTC. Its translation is CASRQRSVRGGYTF.

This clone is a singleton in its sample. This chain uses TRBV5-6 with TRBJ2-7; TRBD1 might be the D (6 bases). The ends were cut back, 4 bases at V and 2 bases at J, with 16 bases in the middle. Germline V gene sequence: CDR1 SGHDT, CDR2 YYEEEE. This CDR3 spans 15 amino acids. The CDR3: CASSGGPEITYEQYF. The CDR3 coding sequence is TGTGCCAGCAGCGGGGGCCCCGAGATAACCTACGAGCAGTACTTC.

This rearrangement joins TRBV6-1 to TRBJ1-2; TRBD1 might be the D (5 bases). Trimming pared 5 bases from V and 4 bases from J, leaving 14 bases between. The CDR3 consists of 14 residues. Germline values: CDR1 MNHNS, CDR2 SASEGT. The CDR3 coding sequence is TGTGCCAGCAGTCGGGTCCAGGGTCCCTATGGCTACACCTTC. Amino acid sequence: CASSRVQGPYGYTF.

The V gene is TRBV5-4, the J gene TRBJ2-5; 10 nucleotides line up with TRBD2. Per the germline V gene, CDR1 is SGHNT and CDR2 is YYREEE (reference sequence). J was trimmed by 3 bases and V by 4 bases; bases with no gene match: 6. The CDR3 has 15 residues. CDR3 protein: CASSLTSGLEETQYF. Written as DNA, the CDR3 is TGTGCCAGCAGCCTGACTAGCGGGCTAGAAGAGACCCAGTACTTC.

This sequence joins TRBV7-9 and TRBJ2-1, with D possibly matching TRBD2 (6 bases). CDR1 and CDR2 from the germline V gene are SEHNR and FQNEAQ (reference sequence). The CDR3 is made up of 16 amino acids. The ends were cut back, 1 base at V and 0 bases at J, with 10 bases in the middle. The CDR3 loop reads CASSLVPAGSYNEQFF. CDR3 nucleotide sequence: TGTGCCAGCAGCTTAGTTCCAGCGGGCTCCTACAATGAGCAGTTCTTC. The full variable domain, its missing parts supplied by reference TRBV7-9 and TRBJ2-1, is DTGVSQNPRHKITKRGQNVTFRCDPISEHNRLYWYRQTLGQGPEFLTYFQNEAQLEKSRLLSDRFSAERPKGSFSTLEIQRTEQGDSAMYLCASSLVPAGSYNEQFFGPGTRLTVL.

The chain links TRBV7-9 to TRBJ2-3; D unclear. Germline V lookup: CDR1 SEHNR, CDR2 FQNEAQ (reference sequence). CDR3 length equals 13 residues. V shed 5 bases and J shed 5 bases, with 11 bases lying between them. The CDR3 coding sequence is TGTGCCAGCAGCGGCTACGCGCAAGATACGCAGTATTTT. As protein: CASSGYAQDTQYF.

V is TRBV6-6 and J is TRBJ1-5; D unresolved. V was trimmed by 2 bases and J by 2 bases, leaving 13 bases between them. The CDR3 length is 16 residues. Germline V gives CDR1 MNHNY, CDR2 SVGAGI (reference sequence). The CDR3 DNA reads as TGTGCCAGCAGTTACATTGTTGGGAGGGGCAATCAGCCCCAGCATTTT. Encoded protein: CASSYIVGRGNQPQHF.

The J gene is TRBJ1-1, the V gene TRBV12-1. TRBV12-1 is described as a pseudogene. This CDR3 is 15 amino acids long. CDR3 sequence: CASSPSVTRNTEAFF. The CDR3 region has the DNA TGTGCCAGCAGCCCTTCCGTGACCCGTAACACTGAAGCTTTCTTT.

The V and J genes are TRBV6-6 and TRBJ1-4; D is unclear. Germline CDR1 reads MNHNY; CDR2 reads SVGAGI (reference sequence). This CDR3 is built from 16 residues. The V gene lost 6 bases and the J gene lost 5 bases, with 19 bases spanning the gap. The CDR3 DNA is TGTGCCAGCAGAACCAACCCCACATCCCTAAATGAAAAACTGTTTTTT. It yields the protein CASRTNPTSLNEKLFF.

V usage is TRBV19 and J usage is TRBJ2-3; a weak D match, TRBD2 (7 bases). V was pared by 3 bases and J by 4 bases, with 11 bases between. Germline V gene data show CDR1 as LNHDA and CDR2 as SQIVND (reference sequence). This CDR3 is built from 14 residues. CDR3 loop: CASSMVGGPDTQYF. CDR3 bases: TGTGCCAGTAGTATGGTGGGGGGGCCAGATACGCAGTATTTT. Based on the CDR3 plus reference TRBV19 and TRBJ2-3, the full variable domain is DGGITQSPKYLFRKEGQNVTLSCEQNLNHDAMYWYRQDPGQGLRLIYYSQIVNDFQKGDIAEGYSVSREKKESFPLTVTSAQKNPTAFYLCASSMVGGPDTQYFGPGTRLTVL.

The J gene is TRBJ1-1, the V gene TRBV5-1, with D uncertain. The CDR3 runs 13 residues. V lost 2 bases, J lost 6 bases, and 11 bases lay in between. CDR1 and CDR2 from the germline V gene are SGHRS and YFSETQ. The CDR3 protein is CASSFFQEAEAFF. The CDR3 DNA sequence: TGCGCCAGCAGCTTTTTCCAGGAGGCTGAAGCTTTCTTT.

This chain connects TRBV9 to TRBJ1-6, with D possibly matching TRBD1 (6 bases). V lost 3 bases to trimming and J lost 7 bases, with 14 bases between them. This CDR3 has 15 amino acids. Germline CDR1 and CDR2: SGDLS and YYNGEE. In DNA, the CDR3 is TGTGCCAGCAGCGAGGGGATAGGGGGAAATTCACCCCTCCACTTT. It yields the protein CASSEGIGGNSPLHF.

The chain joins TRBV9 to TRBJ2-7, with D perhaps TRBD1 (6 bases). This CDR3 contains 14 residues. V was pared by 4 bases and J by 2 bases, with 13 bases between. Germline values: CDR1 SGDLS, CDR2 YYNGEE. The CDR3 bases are TGTGCCAGCAGCTCCCGGACAGACCCCTACGAGCAGTACTTC. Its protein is CASSSRTDPYEQYF.

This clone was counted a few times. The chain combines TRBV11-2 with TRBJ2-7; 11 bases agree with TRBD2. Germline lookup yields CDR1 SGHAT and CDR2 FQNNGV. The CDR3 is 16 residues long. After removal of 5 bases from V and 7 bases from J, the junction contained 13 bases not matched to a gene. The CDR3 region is CASSQSNSGGAREQYF. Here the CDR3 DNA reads TGTGCCAGCAGCCAGAGTAATAGCGGGGGGGCTCGAGAGCAGTACTTC.

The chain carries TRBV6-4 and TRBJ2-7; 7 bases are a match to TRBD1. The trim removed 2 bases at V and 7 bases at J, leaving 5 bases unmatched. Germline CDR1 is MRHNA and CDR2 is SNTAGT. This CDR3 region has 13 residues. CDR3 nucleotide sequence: TGTGCCAGCAGTGACCGACAGGGTGGGGAGCAGTACTTC. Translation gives CASSDRQGGEQYF.

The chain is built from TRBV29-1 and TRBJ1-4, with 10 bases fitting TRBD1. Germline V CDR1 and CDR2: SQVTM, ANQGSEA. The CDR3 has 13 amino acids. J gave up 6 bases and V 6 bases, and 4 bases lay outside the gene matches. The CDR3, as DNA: TGCAGCGTCTCCGGGACAGGGGATGAAAAACTGTTTTTT. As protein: CSVSGTGDEKLFF.

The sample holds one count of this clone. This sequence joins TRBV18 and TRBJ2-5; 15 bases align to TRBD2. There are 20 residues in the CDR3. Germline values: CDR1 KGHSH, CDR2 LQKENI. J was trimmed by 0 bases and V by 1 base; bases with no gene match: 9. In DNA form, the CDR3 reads TGTGCCAGCTCACCACTCTCGGGACTAGCGGGAGGCGGGTACCAAGAGACCCAGTACTTC. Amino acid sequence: CASSPLSGLAGGGYQETQYF.